The 31 T cell receptor beta chains given below trace back to one sample, sequenced in a study of post-analysis software for immune sequencing data. Study-wide points: When patients were compared with controls, about five TRBV segments were more frequent, TRBV5-6, TRBV5-1 and TRBV20-1 among them.

Tagging with unique molecular identifiers was a feature of the TCR beta cDNA libraries. TCRdb re-derived calls from the PCR reads in MiXCR, one entry per CDR3 protein. The sample carries 750,000 to 950,000 distinct CDR3 sequences, roughly 50% recorded once. Antigens of these TCRs are unknown. The sample was blood. Receptors were obtained from a girl between 10 and 17 years old with multiple sclerosis.

The CDR3 is CSVAVGMSPYEQYF. Here the CDR3 DNA reads TGCAGCGTTGCCGTGGGGATGAGCCCCTACGAGCAGTACTTC. This rearrangement joins TRBV29-1 to TRBJ2-7; D is unclear. The germline gives CDR1 SQVTM, CDR2 ANQGSEA. CDR3 length: 14 amino acids. Trimming took off 4 bases at V and 2 bases at J, with 15 bases between the two ends.

This clonotype was seen a few times. This chain connects TRBV7-3 to TRBJ2-6; maybe TRBD1 (5 bases). Trimming cost V 5 bases and J 2 bases, with 22 bases left between them. The germline V gene encodes CDR1 SGHTA and CDR2 FQGTGA. This CDR3 has 19 amino acids. The CDR3 reads CASSPRPQTEAPGANVLTF. CDR3 nucleotide sequence: TGTGCCAGCAGCCCGCGACCTCAGACAGAGGCCCCTGGGGCCAACGTCCTGACTTTC.

With regard to this clonotype: One end of the junction does not line up with germline, which may come from a read error. The chain uses TRBV28 and TRBJ2-3; the D gene could be TRBD1 or TRBD2 (5 bases each). The CDR3 spans 14 residues. Germline CDR1 and CDR2: MDHEN and SYDVKM. The CDR3 nucleotides are TGCGCCAGCAGCATCGCCGAGGGGACAGATACGCAGTATTTT. It is translated as CASSIAEGTDTQYF.

The chain links TRBV20-1 to TRBJ2-2; tentatively, D is TRBD2 (5 bases). The V gene's germline CDR1 is DFQATT and CDR2 SNEGSKA (reference sequence). Trimming pared 6 bases from V and 4 bases from J, leaving 12 bases between. The CDR3 has 13 amino acids. The CDR3 spells CSALGVPTGELFF. The CDR3 DNA reads TGCAGTGCCCTCGGGGTCCCCACCGGGGAGCTGTTTTTT.

The chain uses TRBV20-1 and TRBJ2-5, with TRBD2 identical over 10 bases. The V gene end was trimmed by 0 bases and the J gene end by 5 bases; junction bases not matched to a gene: 9. Germline V gene lookup returns CDR1 DFQATT and CDR2 SNEGSKA (reference sequence). This CDR3 region has 16 residues. CDR3 residues: CSARDPSGGAIETQYF. DNA for the CDR3: TGCAGTGCTAGAGATCCCAGCGGGGGGGCCATCGAGACCCAGTACTTC.

The J gene is TRBJ2-5, the V gene TRBV5-1; tentatively, D is TRBD1 (6 bases). TRBJ2-7 matches the DNA end more closely, so the J call is doubtful. This CDR3 has 15 residues. In germline, CDR1 is SGHRS, CDR2 YFSETQ. The chain's CDR3 is CASSLGRWGQTEQYF. The CDR3 DNA sequence: TGCGCCAGCAGCTTGGGGCGGTGGGGGCAGACCGAGCAGTACTTC.

This clonotype has more than one count but fewer than ten. The V gene is TRBV7-3, the J gene TRBJ2-3; TRBD2 aligns across 7 bases. CDR3 length: 17 residues. The trim removed 0 bases at V and 9 bases at J, leaving 15 bases unmatched. The germline V gene has CDR1 SGHTA and CDR2 FQGTGA. As DNA, the CDR3 is TGTGCCAGCAGCTTAACGGGAGGGCTAGAGGTCGCCGGGACGCAGTATTTT. Translating gives CASSLTGGLEVAGTQYF.

V is TRBV15 and J is TRBJ2-7; no reliable D call. CDR3 length: 14 amino acids. Germline V gives CDR1 LNHNV, CDR2 YYDKDF (reference sequence). The germline V and J ends were trimmed by 1 base and 7 bases, with 14 bases remaining between them. CDR3 sequence reads: CATSRVTENGEQYF. CDR3 nucleotide sequence: TGTGCCACCAGCAGAGTAACGGAGAACGGGGAGCAGTACTTC.

This clonotype came up a few times. The J gene is TRBJ2-1, the V gene TRBV7-2, with 10 bases fitting TRBD2. From germline, CDR1 is SGHTA and CDR2 FQGNSA. The CDR3 is 17 residues long. The V and J ends lost 5 bases and 8 bases, in that order; junction bases with no gene match: 15. CDR3 nucleotide sequence: TGTGCCAGCAGCCCGGGACTAGCGCCCTCTCCTGCAGATGAGCAGTTCTTC. Translation: CASSPGLAPSPADEQFF.

This chain uses TRBV4-1 with TRBJ2-5; D perhaps matches TRBD2 (5 bases). Deletions cut 0 bases from V and 3 bases from J, with 8 bases between. The CDR3 is made up of 14 amino acids. Germline loops: CDR1 MGHRA, CDR2 YSYEKL. CDR3 in DNA: TGCGCCAGCAGCCAAGAATCGGGGAAAGAGACCCAGTACTTC. Amino acids: CASSQESGKETQYF.

This rearrangement joins TRBV9 to TRBJ2-7, with 7 bases that match TRBD1. The CDR3 loop spans 14 amino acids. The germline V gene encodes CDR1 SGDLS and CDR2 YYNGEE. V trimming: 0 bases; J trimming: 4 bases; junction bases outside the gene matches: 4. The CDR3 DNA follows: TGTGCCAGCAGCGTAGAACAGGGGCCTTACGAGCAGTACTTC. This translates into CASSVEQGPYEQYF.

This clonotype has a handful of counts. The chain uses TRBV5-1 and TRBJ2-1; 8 bases line up with TRBD2. The germline gives CDR1 SGHRS, CDR2 YFSETQ. The CDR3 extends over 16 amino acids. The ends lost 0 bases at V and 5 bases at J; junction bases unmatched: 7. The CDR3 sequence is CASSLVFRGGDNEQFF. CDR3 nucleotides: TGCGCCAGCAGCTTGGTCTTCCGGGGGGGGGACAATGAGCAGTTCTTC.

This clonotype appeared a few times. The CDR3 region has the DNA TGTGCCAGCAGCGAGCGGACTAGCGGGAAATACGAGCAGTACTTC. Its translation: CASSERTSGKYEQYF. J is TRBJ2-7 and V is TRBV6-6, with 12 bases lining up with TRBD2. CDR3 size: 15 residues. J was trimmed by 4 bases and V by 6 bases; bases with no gene match: 7. CDR1 is MNHNY, CDR2 SVGAGI, per germline (reference sequence).

This clonotype was observed a single time. CDR3 residues: CASSEGGPQVDEQFF. The CDR3 nucleotides are TGTGCCAGCAGTGAAGGGGGGCCGCAGGTTGATGAGCAGTTCTTC. The chain has TRBV2 and TRBJ2-1; D possibly corresponds to TRBD1 (6 bases). The V gene lost 1 base and the J gene lost 8 bases, with 15 bases spanning the gap. CDR1 and CDR2 (germline): SNHLY, FYNNEI. The CDR3 totals 15 residues.

This clonotype was found a few times. The V gene is TRBV20-1, the J gene TRBJ2-5, with 9 bases lining up with TRBD2. V lost 6 bases and J lost 2; bases outside the gene matches: 4. CDR1 and CDR2 from the germline V gene are DFQATT and SNEGSKA (reference sequence). The CDR3 has 13 residues. The CDR3 region is CSATRGGQETQYF. CDR3 DNA: TGCAGTGCGACGCGGGGGGGGCAAGAGACCCAGTACTTC.

This rearrangement joins TRBV20-1 to TRBJ1-1; D unclear. The CDR3 loop spans 12 amino acids. The V end lost 2 bases, the J end lost 1 base, and 5 bases lay between the germline ends. Per the germline V gene, CDR1 is DFQATT and CDR2 is SNEGSKA (reference sequence). The CDR3, as DNA: TGCAGTGCTAGACTGGGGAACACTGAAGCTTTCTTT. Its translation: CSARLGNTEAFF.

The chain employs TRBV29-1 and TRBJ2-5, with a tentative D call TRBD1 (6 bases). Trimming removed 7 bases at V and 2 bases at J, with 14 bases between. CDR3 length: 13 residues. Looked up from germline, CDR1 is SQVTM and CDR2 is ANQGSEA. The CDR3 nucleotides are TGCAGCGCAGGGGATGGGGGTCAAGAGACCCAGTACTTC. Protein: CSAGDGGQETQYF.

V and J are TRBV29-1 and TRBJ1-5; perhaps TRBD1 as D (6 bases). Between the trimmed V and J ends, which lost 7 bases and 2 bases, there was a span of 18 bases. Per the germline V gene, CDR1 is SQVTM and CDR2 is ANQGSEA. This CDR3 has 15 amino acids. CDR3 bases: TGCAGCGCCTCTACTACCCCAGGGGGCAATCAGCCCCAGCATTTT. Translation gives CSASTTPGGNQPQHF.

The chain carries TRBV12-3 or TRBV12-4 and TRBJ2-3, with D possibly being TRBD2 (5 bases). The CDR3 is made up of 14 amino acids. Trimming stripped 6 bases from V and 1 base from J, with 11 bases between. CDR3 DNA sequence: TGTGCCAGCAGACTAGATCGAGGCACAGATACGCAGTATTTT. Protein sequence: CASRLDRGTDTQYF.

This rearrangement joins TRBV7-8 to TRBJ2-5; 12 bases agree with TRBD2. The end of the DNA aligns better with TRBJ2-7, so the J call may be wrong. CDR1 is SGHVS, CDR2 FQNEAQ, per germline. The CDR3 loop spans 16 amino acids. The CDR3 protein is CASSLGTSGDPYEQYF. The CDR3, as DNA: TGTGCCAGCAGCTTAGGGACTAGCGGGGACCCCTACGAGCAGTACTTC.

The table lists this clonotype with a few counts. The chain links TRBV7-3 to TRBJ2-7, with D perhaps TRBD1 (5 bases). Trimming stripped 2 bases from V and 5 bases from J, with 10 bases between. The CDR3 is 13 residues long. CDR1 and CDR2 (germline): SGHTA, FQGTGA. The CDR3 loop is CASSLGARNEQYF. The DNA for the CDR3 is TGTGCCAGCAGCTTAGGGGCCAGGAACGAGCAGTACTTC. Supplemented by reference TRBV7-3 and TRBJ2-7, the full variable domain reads GAGVSQTPSNKVTEKGKYVELRCDPISGHTALYWYRQSLGQGPEFLIYFQGTGAADDSGLPNDRFFAVRPEGSVSTLKIQRTERGDSAVYLCASSLGARNEQYFGPGTRLTVT.

The J gene is TRBJ2-1, the V gene TRBV29-1, with 8 bases fitting TRBD2. V gave up 6 bases and J gave up 0 bases; unmatched junction bases: 7. Germline CDR1 reads SQVTM; CDR2 reads ANQGSEA. This CDR3 has 15 amino acids. The CDR3 is CSVRAGAGSYNEQFF. The CDR3 nucleotides are TGCAGCGTCCGAGCGGGGGCGGGCTCCTACAATGAGCAGTTCTTC.

This clonotype showed up just a few times. This chain links TRBV20-1 with TRBJ2-3; 7 bases match TRBD1. Losses at the gene ends were 3 bases for V and 4 bases for J; bases not matched to a gene: 16. Germline CDR1 DFQATT, CDR2 SNEGSKA (reference sequence). The CDR3 length is 17 residues. CDR3 nucleotide sequence: TGCAGTGCTAGTTATTACGAGGCCCCCCAGGGGGCAGATACGCAGTATTTT. Encoded protein: CSASYYEAPQGADTQYF.

The chain joins TRBV6-1 to TRBJ1-5; D is unclear. V dropped 4 bases and J dropped 0 bases, with 19 bases sitting between them. Germline V gives CDR1 MNHNS, CDR2 SASEGT. The CDR3 sequence is 18 residues long. CDR3 in amino acids: CASSAPKAPTYSNQPQHF. DNA for the CDR3: TGTGCCAGCAGTGCCCCAAAGGCCCCGACATATAGCAATCAGCCCCAGCATTTT.

The chain combines TRBV4-2 with TRBJ2-3; 15 nucleotides match TRBD2. The J segment lost 5 bases and the V segment lost 3 bases, leaving 0 bases of the junction unmatched. Looked up from germline, CDR1 is LGHNA and CDR2 is YNFKEQ. CDR3 length: 15 amino acids. The CDR3 DNA reads as TGTGCCAGCAGCCAGGGACTAGCGGGAGGAGATACGCAGTATTTT. Its translation is CASSQGLAGGDTQYF.

In its sample, this clonotype was seen many times. An end of the junction differs from the germline gene, which may be a read error. V and J are TRBV5-1 and TRBJ2-5; the match to TRBD2 covers 8 bases. The V gene's germline CDR1 is SGHRS and CDR2 YFSETQ. The CDR3 contains 14 residues. Here the CDR3 reads CASSPGRGQETQYF. Written as DNA, the CDR3 is TGTGCCAGCAGCCCCGGGAGGGGCCAAGAGACCCAGTACTTC.

The chain joins TRBV4-1 to TRBJ1-4, with D possibly matching TRBD1 (5 bases). The V and J ends lost 7 bases and 8 bases respectively, with 17 bases between them. The CDR3 is 14 residues long. The germline gives CDR1 MGHRA, CDR2 YSYEKL. CDR3 sequence reads: CASNPRASSEKLFF. Written as DNA, the CDR3 is TGCGCCAGCAACCCCAGGGCGAGCTCGGAAAAACTGTTTTTT.

The V gene is TRBV12-3 or TRBV12-4, the J gene TRBJ2-3; TRBD2 aligns across 13 bases. V lost 6 bases to trimming and J lost 0 bases; unmatched junction nucleotides: 9. The CDR3 is 18 residues long. CDR3 in amino acids: CASRRTSGSYASTDTQYF. The CDR3 DNA sequence: TGTGCCAGCAGGAGGACTAGCGGGAGCTATGCTAGCACAGATACGCAGTATTTT.

This chain joins TRBV13 and TRBJ2-7; TRBD2 agrees at 8 bases. The J segment lost 2 bases and the V segment lost 0 bases, leaving 15 bases of the junction unmatched. This CDR3 comprises 19 residues. In germline, CDR1 is PRHDT, CDR2 FYEKMQ (reference sequence). The CDR3 DNA reads TGTGCCAGCAGCTTAGGCTCTCTCGGGGGGGAGGAGCCCACCTACGAGCAGTACTTC. It encodes CASSLGSLGGEEPTYEQYF.

The chain recombines TRBV27 with TRBJ2-5; tentatively, D is TRBD1 (8 bases). The J call could be wrong; TRBJ2-7 is a better fit for the DNA end. Looked up from germline, CDR1 is MNHEY and CDR2 is SMNVEV (reference sequence). The CDR3 sequence is 15 residues long. CDR3 residues: CASSLKTGEGFEQYF. Here the CDR3 DNA reads TGTGCCAGCAGTTTAAAGACAGGGGAGGGGTTCGAGCAGTACTTC.

The chain is built from TRBV5-1 and TRBJ2-7; TRBD1 agrees at 7 bases. CDR3 length: 16 residues. Germline V CDR1 and CDR2: SGHRS, YFSETQ. V trimming: 2 bases; J trimming: 10 bases; junction bases outside the gene matches: 18. For the CDR3, the DNA is TGCGCCAGCAGCTTAACAGGGGCTAGGGGCCAAGAGGCCCAGTACTTC. Protein sequence: CASSLTGARGQEAQYF.